The 7 T cell receptor beta chains in this list originate from one sample, sequenced in a study of early T cells in non-severe SARS-CoV-2 infection. TCRdb re-derived calls from the 5' RACE reads in MiXCR, one entry per CDR3 protein. The table records roughly 40,000 distinct CDR3 sequences, under 8% of them present only once. The specimen was whole blood. The origin of the receptors is an adult who was a healthcare worker with PCR-confirmed SARS-CoV-2 infection or an uninfected control (not recorded which).

This clonotype has ten or more counts. This sequence joins TRBV5-1 and TRBJ2-1, with a weak D call TRBD2 (6 bases). The CDR3 consists of 14 residues. With 6 bases removed from V and 6 bases from J, the gap between germline ends came to 16 bases. Germline CDR1 and CDR2: SGHRS and YFSETQ. The CDR3 loop is CASMEGGTLNEQFF. The CDR3 coding sequence is TGCGCCAGCATGGAGGGAGGAACTCTCAATGAGCAGTTCTTC.

This clonotype has at least ten counts. This rearrangement joins TRBV18 to TRBJ1-5; tentative D call: TRBD1 (6 bases). The V gene lost 4 bases and the J gene lost 3 bases, with 13 bases spanning the gap. There are 15 residues in the CDR3. Germline lookup yields CDR1 KGHSH and CDR2 LQKENI. CDR3 protein: CASSLRGGYNQPQHF. The CDR3 DNA follows: TGTGCCAGCTCACTTCGGGGGGGCTACAATCAGCCCCAGCATTTT.

Many counts were recorded for this clonotype. The genes are TRBV5-4 and TRBJ2-3; D remains unclear. The CDR3 consists of 15 residues. The germline V and J ends were trimmed by 1 base and 1 base, with 10 bases remaining between them. From germline, CDR1 is SGHNT and CDR2 YYREEE (reference sequence). The DNA of the CDR3 is TGTGCCAGCAGCTTGAGGCAGATCGGCACAGATACGCAGTATTTT. Amino acid sequence: CASSLRQIGTDTQYF.

This clonotype was counted many times. The rearrangement uses TRBV19 and TRBJ2-3; D remains ambiguous. The V and J ends lost 5 bases and 6 bases respectively, with 12 bases between them. CDR1 is LNHDA and CDR2 is SQIVND in the germline V gene (reference sequence). This CDR3 is 13 amino acids long. CDR3 coding DNA: TGTGCCAGTAGTTTTCCCCCCCGGGATACGCAGTATTTT. It yields the protein CASSFPPRDTQYF.

There are a few counts of this clonotype. The rearrangement links TRBV11-2 to TRBJ2-1, with 13 bases fitting TRBD2. The CDR3 sequence is 15 residues long. J gave up 8 bases and V 4 bases, and 5 bases lay outside the gene matches. From germline, CDR1 is SGHAT and CDR2 FQNNGV. The chain's CDR3 is CASSSPGLAGYEQFF. The CDR3 DNA sequence: TGTGCCAGCAGCTCCCCGGGACTAGCGGGATATGAGCAGTTCTTC.

This clonotype has a count of ten or more. This chain connects TRBV9 to TRBJ1-2; tentatively, D is TRBD1 (6 bases). The CDR3 covers 14 residues. Trimming stripped 3 bases from V and 0 bases from J, with 9 bases between. Germline CDR1 and CDR2: SGDLS and YYNGEE. The CDR3 coding sequence is TGTGCCAGCAGCGGGAACAGGGCTAACTATGGCTACACCTTC. This encodes CASSGNRANYGYTF.

The chain employs TRBV2 and TRBJ1-1; no clear D gene. The CDR3 consists of 12 residues. V lost 7 bases, J lost 3 bases, and 9 bases lay in between. CDR1 and CDR2 from the germline V gene are SNHLY and FYNNEI. The CDR3 bases are TGTGCCAGCACGAGGTTGTACACTGAAGCTTTCTTT. It codes for CASTRLYTEAFF. Full variable domain (missing parts from reference TRBV2 and TRBJ1-1): EPEVTQTPSHQVTQMGQEVILRCVPISNHLYFYWYRQILGQKVEFLVSFYNNEISEKSEIFDDQFSVERPDGSNFTLKIRSTKLEDSAMYFCASTRLYTEAFFGQGTRLTVV.